The present T cell receptor beta chain was sequenced within a study of blood T cells in healthy people across ages. Study conclusions and caveats: Naive CD4+ cell counts and diversity both ran higher in long-lived than in aged donors.

Germline values: CDR1 KGHDR, CDR2 SFDVKD. The CDR3 totals 15 residues. V gave up 3 bases and J gave up 2 bases; unmatched junction bases: 6. As regards this clonotype: Its antigen is currently unknown.

A second PCR of roughly 7 to 11 cycles used a sample-barcoded 5' primer and a J-beta primer mix. Each CDR3 protein is one row after TCRdb ran MiXCR on the 5' RACE reads. This sample has 700,000 to 950,000 distinct CDR3 sequences, with roughly 64% found just once. Sequencing was carried out using blood. This clonotype was obtained from a man aged 30 to 45 in good health. The chain carries TRBV24-1 and TRBJ2-7; 7 bases match TRBD1. The CDR3 coding sequence is TGTGCCACCAGTGATCGGGACAGAGACCCCTACGAGCAGTACTTC. This codes for CATSDRDRDPYEQYF.